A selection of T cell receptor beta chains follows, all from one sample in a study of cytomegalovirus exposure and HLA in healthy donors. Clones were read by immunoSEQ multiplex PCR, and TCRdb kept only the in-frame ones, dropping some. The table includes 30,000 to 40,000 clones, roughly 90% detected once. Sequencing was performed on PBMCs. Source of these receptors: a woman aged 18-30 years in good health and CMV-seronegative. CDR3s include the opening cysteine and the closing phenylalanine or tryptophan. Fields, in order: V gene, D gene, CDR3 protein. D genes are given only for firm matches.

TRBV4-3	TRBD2	CASSQALAGPDTQYF
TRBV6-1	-	CASSEAGGPWETQYF
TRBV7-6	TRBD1	CASSLGQGANYNSPLHF
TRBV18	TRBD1	CASSPYGQGTGPLEAFF
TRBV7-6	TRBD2	CASSLVGGRVEQYF
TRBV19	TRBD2	CASSITDLGTSGRPTQETQYF
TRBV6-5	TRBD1	CASRRGRLGGYTF
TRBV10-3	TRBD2	CAISGASGGSGRAGTGELFF
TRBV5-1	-	CASSLDAPSAGTVYEQYF
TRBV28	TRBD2	CASREGLAGGHPRETQYF
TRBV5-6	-	CASKDSTAYEQYF
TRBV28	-	CASSLLGRTDTQYF
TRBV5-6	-	CASSLPAKNIQYF
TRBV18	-	CASSTGLGTEAFF
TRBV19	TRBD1	CASSPTGTGNTGELFF
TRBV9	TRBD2	CASSVAGLAGGEDTQYF
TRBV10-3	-	CATQGNRENTGELFF
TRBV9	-	CASSVDGPPGNTIYF
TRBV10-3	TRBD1	CAISQTGGEQYF
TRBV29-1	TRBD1	CSVRDSYEQYF
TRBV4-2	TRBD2	CASSQETSGSYEQYF
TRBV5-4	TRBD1	CASSLRGQVETQYF
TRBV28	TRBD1	CASSLFRGLGQKETQYF
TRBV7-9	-	CASSRGGSNQPQHF
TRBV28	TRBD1	CASRKRGRRGPETQYF
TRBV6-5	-	CASRDRAYEQYF
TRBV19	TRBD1	CASSRKTGLIYNEQFF
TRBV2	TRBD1	CASSEFPPKVDRKGWAGELFF
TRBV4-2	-	CASSQDYGLSTDTQYF